This T cell receptor (beta chain) is drawn from a study of spatial heterogeneity in lung cancer. The study's findings and limits: Mutation tallies in tumors tracked expanded intratumoral alpha and beta TCR counts. Counts for ubiquitous and regional expanded TCRs went along with ubiquitous and regional nonsynonymous mutations, respectively.

In its sample, this clonotype was seen many times. Its target is unknown. Time point of the sample: sample taken at primary tumor resection. TCRdb re-called the 5' RACE reads through MiXCR, storing one row per CDR3 protein. The sample yields 2,500 to 4,000 distinct CDR3 sequences, about a tenth seen once. V was cut by 3 bases and J by 6 bases, with 9 bases left in between. Germline-derived CDR1 and CDR2 are MNHNS and SASEGT. The CDR3 spans 12 residues. The specimen comprised lung tumor tissue, sampled at surgery. The genes are TRBV6-1 and TRBJ2-7, with no clear D. This sequence was found in a male donor with early-stage non-small cell lung cancer. The CDR3 loop reads CASSEIGREQYF. The CDR3 nucleotides are TGTGCCAGCAGTGAGATAGGGCGCGAGCAGTACTTC.